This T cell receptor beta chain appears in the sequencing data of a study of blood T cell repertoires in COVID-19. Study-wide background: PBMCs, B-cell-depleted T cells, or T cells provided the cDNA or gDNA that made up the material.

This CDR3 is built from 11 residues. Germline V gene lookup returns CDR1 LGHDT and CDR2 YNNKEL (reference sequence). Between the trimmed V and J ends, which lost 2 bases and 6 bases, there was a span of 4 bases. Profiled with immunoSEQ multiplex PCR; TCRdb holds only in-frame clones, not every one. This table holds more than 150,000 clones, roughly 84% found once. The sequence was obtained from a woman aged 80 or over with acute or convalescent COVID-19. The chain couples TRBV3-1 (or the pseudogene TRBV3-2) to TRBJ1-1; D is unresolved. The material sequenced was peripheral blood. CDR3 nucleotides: TGTGCCAGCAGCCAATCCGCTGAAGCTTTCTTT. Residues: CASSQSAEAFF.